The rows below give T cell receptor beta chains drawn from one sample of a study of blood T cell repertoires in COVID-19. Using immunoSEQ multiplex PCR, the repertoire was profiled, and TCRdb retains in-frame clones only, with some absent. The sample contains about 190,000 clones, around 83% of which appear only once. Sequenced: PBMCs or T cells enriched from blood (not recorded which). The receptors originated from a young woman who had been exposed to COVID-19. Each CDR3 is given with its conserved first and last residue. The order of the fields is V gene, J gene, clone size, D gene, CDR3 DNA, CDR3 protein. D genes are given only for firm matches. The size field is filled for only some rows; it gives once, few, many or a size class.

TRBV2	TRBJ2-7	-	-	TGTGCCAGCACCTGGACAGAGGCCTACGAGCAGTACTTC	CASTWTEAYEQYF
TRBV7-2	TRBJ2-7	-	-	TGTGCCAGCAGCTTAGCGCCTTCAGGGGCGAGGGGCTACGAGCAGTACTTC	CASSLAPSGARGYEQYF
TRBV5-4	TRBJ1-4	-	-	TGTGCCAGCAGCTTAAGTTTCAGGGAAAATGAAAAACTGTTTTTT	CASSLSFRENEKLFF
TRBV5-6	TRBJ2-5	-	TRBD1	TGTGCCAGCAGCTTGGCCGACAGGGAAGAGACCCAGTACTTC	CASSLADREETQYF
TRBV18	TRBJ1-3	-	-	TGTGCCAGCTCAGGACAGACCTCTGGAAACACCATATATTTT	CASSGQTSGNTIYF
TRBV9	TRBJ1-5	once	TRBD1	TGTGCCAGCAGCGTAGAGTACGGCACAGGGGACCAGCCCCAGCATTTT	CASSVEYGTGDQPQHF
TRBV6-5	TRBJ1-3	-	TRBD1	TGTGCCAGCCGGCGAGACAGGGGGTCTGGAAACACCATATATTTT	CASRRDRGSGNTIYF
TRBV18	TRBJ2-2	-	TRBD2	TGTGCCAGCTCATCCAGAAGGACTAGCGGGGGCGGAGATAACACCGGGGAGCTGTTTTTT	CASSSRRTSGGGDNTGELFF
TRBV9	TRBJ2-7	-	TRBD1	TGTGCCAGCAGCCCAACAGGGGGCTCTTACTACGAGCAGTACTTC	CASSPTGGSYYEQYF
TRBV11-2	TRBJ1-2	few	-	TGTGCCAGCAGCTTAGATCCTACGTTTTATGGCTACACCTTC	CASSLDPTFYGYTF
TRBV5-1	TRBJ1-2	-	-	TGCGCCAGCAGCTTGCGCCCAGGATCTAACTATGGCTACACCTTC	CASSLRPGSNYGYTF
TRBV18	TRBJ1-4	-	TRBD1	TGTGCCAGCTCCAGGACAGGTCTCGGAACTAATGAAAAACTGTTTTTT	CASSRTGLGTNEKLFF
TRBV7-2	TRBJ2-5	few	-	TGTGCCAGCAGCTTAGTGTCTCTCCAAGAGACCCAGTACTTC	CASSLVSLQETQYF
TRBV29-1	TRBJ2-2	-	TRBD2	TGCAGCGTTGAAGGGACTAGCGGGGGGGTCGGGGAGCTGTTTTTT	CSVEGTSGGVGELFF
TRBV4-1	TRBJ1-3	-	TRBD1	TGCGCCAGCAGCCAAGTTGTGGGGACAGGGGGCCTATGGCCCTCTGGAAACACCATATATTTT	CASSQVVGTGGLWPSGNTIYF
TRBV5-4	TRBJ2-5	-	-	TGTGCCAGCAGCTTGGACAGGAGTCAAGAGACCCAGTACTTC	CASSLDRSQETQYF
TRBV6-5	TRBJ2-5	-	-	TGTGCCAGCACCCCCCGGGTAGGATTGGAGACCCAGTACTTC	CASTPRVGLETQYF
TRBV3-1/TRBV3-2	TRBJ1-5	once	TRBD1	TGTGCCAGCAGCCTCACAGGGGTCGGTCAGCCCCAGCATTTT	CASSLTGVGQPQHF
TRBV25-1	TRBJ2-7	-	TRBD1	TGTGCCAGCAGTGAATATTGGGACAGGACCCTCTACGAGCAGTACTTC	CASSEYWDRTLYEQYF
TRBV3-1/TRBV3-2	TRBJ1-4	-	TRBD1	TGTGCCAGCATGGACAGGCGAAGGGGTGGTGAAAAACTGTTTTTT	CASMDRRRGGEKLFF
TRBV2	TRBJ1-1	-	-	TGTGCCAACTCTCAGCAGGGCCGTAACACTGAAGCTTTCTTT	CANSQQGRNTEAFF
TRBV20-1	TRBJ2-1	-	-	TGCAGTGCTAGTTGGGGGACTGAGACTAACAATGAGCAGTTCTTC	CSASWGTETNNEQFF
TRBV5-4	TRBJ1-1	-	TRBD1	TGTGCCAGCAGCTTCTCGACAGGGGGGTACACTGAAGCTTTCTTT	CASSFSTGGYTEAFF
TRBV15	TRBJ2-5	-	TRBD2	TGTGCCACCAGCAGAGCGGCAGTCGGGGGAGGGGAGACCCAGTACTTC	CATSRAAVGGGETQYF
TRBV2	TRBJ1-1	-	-	TGTGCCAGCAGTGACCTTTGGGGGAGGACCGAAGCTTTCTTT	CASSDLWGRTEAFF
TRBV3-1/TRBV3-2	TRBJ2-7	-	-	TGTGCCAGCAGCCAAGATCCCCACTACGAGCAGTACTTC	CASSQDPHYEQYF
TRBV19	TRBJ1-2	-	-	TGTGCCATATCTCGGGGGGGCGCGAACTATGGCTACACCTTC	CAISRGGANYGYTF
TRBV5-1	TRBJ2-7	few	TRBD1	TGCGCCAGCAGACCACAGGGACAGGGGCTGGAGCAGTACTTC	CASRPQGQGLEQYF
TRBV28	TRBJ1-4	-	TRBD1	TGTGCCAGCAGTTTGGACAGGGCAACTAATGAAAAACTGTTTTTT	CASSLDRATNEKLFF
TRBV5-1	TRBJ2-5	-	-	TGCGCCAGCAGCTTGAGAGGGTTACAAGAGACCCAGTACTTC	CASSLRGLQETQYF
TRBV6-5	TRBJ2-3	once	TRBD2	TGTGCCAGCAGTTACCTAGCGGGGATTTCTTCAGATACGCAGTATTTT	CASSYLAGISSDTQYF
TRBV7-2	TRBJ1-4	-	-	TGTGCCAGCAGCCTTCAGGGGACGAATGAAAAACTGTTTTTT	CASSLQGTNEKLFF
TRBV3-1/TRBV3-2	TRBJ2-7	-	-	TGTGCCAGCAGCCCCCGGAGGGGTCTGGAAACCTACGAGCAGTACTTC	CASSPRRGLETYEQYF
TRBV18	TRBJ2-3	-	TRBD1	TGTGCCAGCTCACAAAAACAGGGGGAAGTATATACGCAGTATTTT	CASSQKQGEVYTQYF
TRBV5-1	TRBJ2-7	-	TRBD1	TGCGCCAGCAGCTTAAAAGGACAGGGAAACCTCTACGAGCAGTACTTC	CASSLKGQGNLYEQYF
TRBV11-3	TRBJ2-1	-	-	TGTGCCAGCAGTCCTTGGGGGGACTACAATGAGCAGTTCTTC	CASSPWGDYNEQFF
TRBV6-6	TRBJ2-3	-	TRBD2	TGTGCCAGCAGTTACTCCCGCGCGGGGGGCACAGATACGCAGTATTTT	CASSYSRAGGTDTQYF
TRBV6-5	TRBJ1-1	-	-	TGTGCCAGCAGTTACTCCTCGTCCGGCGGTGAAGCTTTCTTT	CASSYSSSGGEAFF
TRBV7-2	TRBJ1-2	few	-	TGTGCCAGCAGCATAAGGGCGTCGGGGTATGGCTACACCTTC	CASSIRASGYGYTF
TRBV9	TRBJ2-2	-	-	TGTGCCAGCAGCCCACACCAGAACACCGGGGAGCTGTTTTTT	CASSPHQNTGELFF
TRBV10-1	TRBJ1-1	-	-	TGCGCCAGACGGACCGGGACAAGGGGCATGAACACTGAAGCTTTCTTT	CARRTGTRGMNTEAFF
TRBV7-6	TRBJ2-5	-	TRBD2	TGTGCCAGCAGCTTAGGGGCAGCGGGGGGCCAAGAGACCCAGTACTTC	CASSLGAAGGQETQYF
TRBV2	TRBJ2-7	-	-	TGTGCCAGCAGGACTGAATCCTACGAGCAGTACTTC	CASRTESYEQYF
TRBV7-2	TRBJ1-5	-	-	TGTGCCAGCAGCGTTATGAGGAATCAGCCCCAGCATTTT	CASSVMRNQPQHF
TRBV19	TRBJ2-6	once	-	TGTGCCAGTAGTCCTCAGGGTACTGGGGCCAACGTCCTGACTTTC	CASSPQGTGANVLTF
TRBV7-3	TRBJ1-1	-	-	TGTGCCAGCAGCTTACGTAGAGGCACTGAAGCTTTCTTT	CASSLRRGTEAFF
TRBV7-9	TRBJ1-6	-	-	TGTGCCGCCGGGGGGAATAATTCACCCCTCCACTTT	CAAGGNNSPLHF
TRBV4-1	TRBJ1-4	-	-	TGCGCCAGCAGCCAACACACATCAACTAATGAAAAACTGTTTTTT	CASSQHTSTNEKLFF
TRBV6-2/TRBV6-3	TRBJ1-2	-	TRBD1	TGTGCCAGCAGCTCCGGGACAGGGCTCGATGGCTACACCTTC	CASSSGTGLDGYTF
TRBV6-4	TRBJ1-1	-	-	TGTGCCAGCAGAGACCAGGGTGGGACTGAAGCTTTCTTT	CASRDQGGTEAFF
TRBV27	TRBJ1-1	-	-	TGTGCCAGCAGTTTATCCCGGGGCACTGAAGCTTTCTTT	CASSLSRGTEAFF
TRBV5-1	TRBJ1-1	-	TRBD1	TGCGCCAGCAGCTTTTTTGACAGGGCTCCCTTTGAAGCTTTCTTT	CASSFFDRAPFEAFF
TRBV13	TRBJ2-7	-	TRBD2	TGTGCCAGCAGCGCCGCGGGGGGGCTCTACGAGCAGTACTTC	CASSAAGGLYEQYF
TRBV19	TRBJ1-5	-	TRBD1	TGTGCCAGTAGTATAGCCCAGACAGGGAAACAGCCCCAGCATTTT	CASSIAQTGKQPQHF
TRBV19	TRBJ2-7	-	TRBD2	TGTGCCACCAGACCGGGGGGTGGCGAGCAGTACTTC	CATRPGGGEQYF
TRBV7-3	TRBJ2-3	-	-	TGTGCCAGCAGCTTCCAGGGGCCAGATACGCAGTATTTT	CASSFQGPDTQYF
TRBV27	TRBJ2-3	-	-	TGTGCCAGCAGTTTGAACCCGCACGCGGGCGATACGCAGTATTTT	CASSLNPHAGDTQYF
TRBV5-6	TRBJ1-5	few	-	TGTGCCAGCAGCTTGGGCGGAGGGGTATATCAGCCCCAGCATTTT	CASSLGGGVYQPQHF
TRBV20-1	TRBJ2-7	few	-	TGCAGTGCTAGTCTCAGTTCCTACGAGCAGTACTTC	CSASLSSYEQYF